Reported below is one T cell receptor beta chain. The data belong to a study of T cell changes during pregnancy in multiple sclerosis. The CDR3 runs 15 residues. The germline V and J ends were trimmed by 8 bases and 4 bases, with 20 bases remaining between them. Germline loops: CDR1 MNHEY, CDR2 SMNVEV (reference sequence). Libraries were prepared by immunoSEQ multiplex PCR; TCRdb keeps only in-frame clonotypes and omits some of them. The table records some 46,000 clones, 80% to 95% of them present only once. The clonotype comes from a female donor with multiple sclerosis, enrolled in a pregnancy study. The V and J genes are TRBV27 and TRBJ1-1, with a possible D match to TRBD1 (6 bases). The specimen comprised CD4+ T cells from peripheral blood mononuclear cells, sampled after pregnancy. CDR3 residues: CASRSMGGGLTEAFF. The CDR3, as DNA: TGTGCCAGCCGCTCTATGGGAGGGGGACTCACTGAAGCTTTCTTT.